This is a list of T cell receptor beta chains from one sample in a study of blood T cell repertoires in COVID-19. Sequenced by immunoSEQ multiplex PCR; TCRdb stores in-frame clones only, minus some. The sample holds over 60,000 clones; about 91% are singletons and the top ten take roughly 9%. Sample: peripheral blood. The receptors shown here come from a man older than 75 with acute or convalescent COVID-19. The CDR3 runs from the conserved cysteine through the conserved F or W. The D gene is left open where the match is weak. Some rows mark clone size as missing; the rest say once, few, many or name a class of expanded clone.

CDR3 protein	CDR3 DNA	V gene	D gene	J gene	clone size
CASSFPGRGEQFF	TGTGCCAGCAGTTTTCCTGGGAGGGGTGAGCAGTTCTTC	TRBV12-3/TRBV12-4	TRBD2	TRBJ2-1	-
CASSYRRDSTYEQYF	TGTGCCAGCAGTTACCGCCGGGACAGTACCTACGAGCAGTACTTC	TRBV6-5	TRBD1	TRBJ2-7	-
CASSQGAGGEKLFF	TGTGCCAGCAGCCAAGGGGCAGGGGGTGAAAAACTGTTTTTT	TRBV3-1/TRBV3-2	TRBD1	TRBJ1-4	-
CASTPDRGPYEQYF	TGCGCCAGCACCCCGGATCGGGGTCCCTACGAGCAGTACTTC	TRBV5-1	-	TRBJ2-7	-
CAISVVRGPYGYTF	TGTGCCATCAGTGTAGTAAGGGGTCCCTATGGCTACACCTTC	TRBV10-3	-	TRBJ1-2	few
CASNTGVAGYTF	TGTGCCAGCAACACGGGGGTCGCTGGCTACACCTTC	TRBV9	-	TRBJ1-2	-
CASSMKGGQPQHF	TGTGCCAGCAGTATGAAGGGAGGTCAGCCCCAGCATTTT	TRBV6-6	-	TRBJ1-5	few
CASSSRQGLGYTF	TGTGCCAGCAGCTCCCGACAGGGGTTGGGCTACACCTTC	TRBV7-8	TRBD1	TRBJ1-2	-
CASSQDQNGYRGQYF	TGCGCCAGCAGCCAAGATCAGAACGGCTACCGCGGGCAGTACTTC	TRBV4-1	-	TRBJ2-7	-
CSVARATNEKLFF	TGCAGCGTAGCCAGGGCCACTAATGAAAAACTGTTTTTT	TRBV29-1	-	TRBJ1-4	-
CSASGTGGSYEQYF	TGCAGTGCTAGTGGGACAGGGGGTTCCTACGAGCAGTACTTC	TRBV20-1	TRBD1	TRBJ2-7	-
CAISEKGPTEAFF	TGTGCCATCAGTGAGAAGGGGCCCACTGAAGCTTTCTTT	TRBV10-3	-	TRBJ1-1	-
CASCEQDNTEAFF	TGTGCCAGCTGCGAGCAGGATAACACTGAAGCTTTCTTT	TRBV18	-	TRBJ1-1	-
CASSLLADQPQHF	TGTGCCAGCAGCTTATTGGCCGATCAGCCCCAGCATTTT	TRBV7-9	-	TRBJ1-5	once
CASSLLGGSNYGYTF	TGTGCCAGCAGTTTACTGGGGGGTAGTAACTATGGCTACACCTTC	TRBV27	-	TRBJ1-2	once
CASSDKDSVEQYF	TGTGCCAGCAGTGATAAGGACAGCGTAGAGCAGTACTTC	TRBV2	-	TRBJ2-7	-
CASSHATGMVEAFF	TGCGCCAGCAGCCATGCTACAGGGATGGTTGAAGCTTTCTTT	TRBV4-1	-	TRBJ1-1	few
CAWTLGTDTQYF	TGTGCCTGGACTCTCGGCACAGATACGCAGTATTTT	TRBV30	-	TRBJ2-3	-
CASSVSGGGTEAFF	TGTGCCAGCAGTGTTTCAGGAGGAGGCACTGAAGCTTTCTTT	TRBV2	-	TRBJ1-1	-
CASSLEQGAKNEKLFF	TGTGCCAGCAGCTTAGAACAGGGGGCCAAGAATGAAAAACTGTTTTTT	TRBV7-9	TRBD1	TRBJ1-4	-
CASSPPAGNEQFF	TGTGCCAGCTCACCACCTGCGGGGAATGAGCAGTTCTTC	TRBV18	-	TRBJ2-1	-
CASKAQLNTEAFF	TGTGCCAGCAAAGCGCAGCTGAACACTGAAGCTTTCTTT	TRBV6-5	-	TRBJ1-1	-
CATKSGTGEEQYF	TGTGCCACAAAGAGCGGGACAGGGGAGGAGCAGTACTTC	TRBV2	TRBD1	TRBJ2-7	-
CATSRDRGAYGYTF	TGTGCCACCAGCAGAGATCGGGGGGCATATGGCTACACCTTC	TRBV15	-	TRBJ1-2	-
CAISAAGENYGYTF	TGTGCCATCAGTGCGGCAGGGGAGAACTATGGCTACACCTTC	TRBV10-3	-	TRBJ1-2	-
CASSPSSGNTIYF	TGTGCCAGCAGCCCGTCCTCTGGAAACACCATATATTTT	TRBV14	-	TRBJ1-3	-
CASSSRVNIQYF	TGTGCCAGCAGTTCCAGGGTAAACATTCAGTACTTC	TRBV6-2/TRBV6-3	-	TRBJ2-4	-
CASSGTAYNSPLHF	TGTGCCAGCAGCGGGACAGCCTATAATTCACCCCTCCACTTT	TRBV5-6	TRBD1	TRBJ1-6	-
CAWSVGQTNTEAFF	TGTGCCTGGAGTGTAGGACAGACGAACACTGAAGCTTTCTTT	TRBV30	-	TRBJ1-1	-
CAIRTGTDEQYF	TGTGCCATCCGGACAGGAACCGACGAGCAGTACTTC	TRBV10-3	TRBD1	TRBJ2-7	-
CASSLARWVGASDTEAFF	TGTGCCAGCAGCTTAGCGCGATGGGTAGGGGCATCGGACACTGAAGCTTTCTTT	TRBV7-2	-	TRBJ1-1	-
CASSQHTGNTIYF	TGTGCCAGCAGCCAACACACAGGAAACACCATATATTTT	TRBV3-1/TRBV3-2	-	TRBJ1-3	-
CASSISGLSYGYTF	TGTGCCAGTAGTATATCGGGACTTAGTTATGGCTACACCTTC	TRBV19	-	TRBJ1-2	-
CASSLPSGRRETQYF	TGCGCCAGCAGTCTTCCCTCCGGGAGGAGGGAGACCCAGTACTTC	TRBV23-1	TRBD2	TRBJ2-5	once
CASSLTGGVYNEQFF	TGTGCCAGCAGCTTAACAGGGGGCGTCTACAATGAGCAGTTCTTC	TRBV2	TRBD1	TRBJ2-1	-
CASSLTGGNTEAFF	TGTGCCAGCAGCTTGACAGGGGGAAACACTGAAGCTTTCTTT	TRBV5-6	TRBD1	TRBJ1-1	-
CASSGTGGGRNEQFF	TGCGCCAGCAGCGGGACAGGGGGTGGAAGAAATGAGCAGTTCTTC	TRBV5-1	TRBD1	TRBJ2-1	-
CASRSTLNTEAFF	TGTGCCAGCAGATCCACACTGAACACTGAAGCTTTCTTT	TRBV6-5	-	TRBJ1-1	-
CASSPGPTGELFF	TGTGCCAGCAGCCCGGGTCCTACCGGGGAGCTGTTTTTT	TRBV11-3	-	TRBJ2-2	once
CASSFASGSTDTQYF	TGTGCCAGCAGCTTTGCTAGCGGTAGCACAGATACGCAGTATTTT	TRBV7-9	TRBD2	TRBJ2-3	-
CASSEGVGTQYF	TGTGCCAGCAGTGAAGGGGTGGGCACGCAGTATTTT	TRBV2	-	TRBJ2-3	-
CASRSTTGELFF	TGTGCCAGCAGGTCGACTACTGGGGAGCTGTTTTTT	TRBV28	-	TRBJ2-2	once
CASSVAHAGPGEQYF	TGTGCCAGCAGCGTAGCTCACGCGGGACCGGGCGAGCAGTACTTC	TRBV9	-	TRBJ2-7	-
CASRQDLNQPQHF	TGTGCCAGCAGGCAGGATCTCAATCAGCCCCAGCATTTT	TRBV27	-	TRBJ1-5	-
CASSPTTGGSYEQYF	TGTGCCAGCAGCCCGACGACAGGGGGGTCCTACGAGCAGTACTTC	TRBV7-2	TRBD1	TRBJ2-7	-
CASSIVDRATEAFF	TGTGCCAGTAGTATAGTCGACAGGGCCACTGAAGCTTTCTTT	TRBV19	TRBD1	TRBJ1-1	-
CASSRDRETEAFF	TGTGCCAGCAGTAGGGACAGGGAGACTGAAGCTTTCTTT	TRBV7-3	TRBD1	TRBJ1-1	once
CATSDQGHGNQPQHF	TGTGCCACCAGTGACCAGGGCCACGGCAATCAGCCCCAGCATTTT	TRBV24-1	-	TRBJ1-5	-
CASSPRRGDGYTF	TGTGCCAGCTCACCCCGCCGGGGAGATGGCTACACCTTC	TRBV18	-	TRBJ1-2	-
CASSAGGPSSSYEQYF	TGTGCCAGCAGCGCGGGGGGACCCTCGAGCTCCTACGAGCAGTACTTC	TRBV9	TRBD2	TRBJ2-7	-
CASSRTSESTDTQYF	TGTGCCAGCAGCCGGACTAGCGAGAGCACAGATACGCAGTATTTT	TRBV5-4	TRBD2	TRBJ2-3	-
CAWSVSANSPLHF	TGTGCCTGGAGTGTAAGCGCCAATTCACCCCTCCACTTT	TRBV30	-	TRBJ1-6	-
CASSLAKGSSYNEQFF	TGTGCCAGCAGCTTAGCGAAAGGGAGCTCCTACAATGAGCAGTTCTTC	TRBV7-9	-	TRBJ2-1	-
CASQGDTGELFF	TGTGCCAGCCAGGGGGACACCGGGGAGCTGTTTTTT	TRBV27	TRBD1	TRBJ2-2	once
CASSEGTVSGNTIYF	TGTGCCAGCAGCGAAGGGACAGTCTCTGGAAACACCATATATTTT	TRBV11-3	TRBD1	TRBJ1-3	-
CASSLETGIYEQYF	TGCGCCAGCAGCTTGGAGACAGGGATCTACGAGCAGTACTTC	TRBV5-1	TRBD1	TRBJ2-7	-
CASSPDRDTEAFF	TGTGCCAGCAGCCCGGACAGGGACACTGAAGCTTTCTTT	TRBV11-1	TRBD1	TRBJ1-1	-
CASSPVDRGSYNEQFF	TGTGCCAGCAGTCCTGTAGACAGGGGCTCCTACAATGAGCAGTTCTTC	TRBV25-1	TRBD1	TRBJ2-1	-
CASRYTNQPQHF	TGTGCCAGCAGATACACAAATCAGCCCCAGCATTTT	TRBV2	-	TRBJ1-5	-